This T cell receptor beta chain comes out of a study of blood T cell repertoires in COVID-19. Study information: The samples span acute and convalescent COVID-19 from the United States, Italy and Spain. Sample material is recorded as cDNA or gDNA derived from T cells, B-cell-depleted T cells, or PBMCs.

Original data processing: The assay estimated nucleated cells by amplifying reference gene primers. The data were produced by immunoSEQ multiplex PCR, yet TCRdb's version contains in-frame clones alone and is incomplete. The V and J calls and the clone size are those of that table, but D and trimming were determined from the DNA. The table has fewer than 150,000 clones, 84% seen once. Losses at the gene ends were 1 base for V and 1 base for J; bases not matched to a gene: 3. The CDR3 sequence is 16 residues long. Germline V gene data show CDR1 as LGHDT and CDR2 as YNNKEL (reference sequence). The V and J genes are TRBV3-1 (or the pseudogene TRBV3-2) and TRBJ1-1, with TRBD1 matching over 10 bases. Sequencing was performed on peripheral blood. The sequence was collected from a woman in her thirties who had recovered from COVID-19. The CDR3 loop is CASSQGTGGGNTEAFF. The CDR3 nucleotides read TGTGCCAGCAGCCAAGGGACAGGGGGTGGGAACACTGAAGCTTTCTTT.